One and the same sample provided the 25 T cell receptor beta chains below, sequenced in a study of cytomegalovirus exposure and HLA in healthy donors. The PCR had 60 Vbeta and 13 Jbeta primers. Repertoires were generated with immunoSEQ multiplex PCR, while TCRdb's copy carries only in-frame clones and drops some. In the table there are about 140,000 clones, roughly three quarters of which are singletons. The source material was PBMCs. These receptors all come from a male donor in good health and CMV-seronegative.

The genes are TRBV11-2 and TRBJ2-3, with 8 bases lining up with TRBD1. Looked up from germline, CDR1 is SGHAT and CDR2 is FQNNGV. This CDR3 spans 15 amino acids. V lost 5 bases to trimming and J lost 6 bases; unmatched junction nucleotides: 10. CDR3 sequence (DNA): TGTGCCAGCAGCCCGCGCCCGGACAGGGCGGATACGCAGTATTTT. Its protein is CASSPRPDRADTQYF.

This chain joins TRBV15 and TRBJ1-4, with D unclear. The CDR3 covers 14 residues. Germline V lookup: CDR1 LNHNV, CDR2 YYDKDF (reference sequence). V was shortened by 8 bases and J by 2 bases, with 12 bases between the two germline ends. CDR3 sequence reads: CATSPRRTNEKLFF. The CDR3 nucleotides read TGTGCCACCTCCCCCCGGCGGACTAATGAAAAACTGTTTTTT.

This clone was seen a few times. V usage is TRBV30 and J usage is TRBJ1-4; the D gene is possibly TRBD1 (5 bases). The CDR3 covers 14 residues. Looked up from germline, CDR1 is GTSNPN and CDR2 is SVGIG (reference sequence). Trimming pared 2 bases from V and 5 bases from J, leaving 12 bases between. The DNA for the CDR3 is TGTGCCTGGAGTTTCGGGGGATCGAATGAAAAACTGTTTTTT. Its protein is CAWSFGGSNEKLFF.

This chain links TRBV30 with TRBJ1-3; 8 nucleotides match TRBD1. CDR1 and CDR2 from the germline V gene are GTSNPN and SVGIG (reference sequence). The CDR3 totals 15 residues. The J segment lost 0 bases and the V segment lost 2 bases, leaving 3 bases of the junction unmatched. The CDR3 region has the DNA TGTGCCTGGAGTTACAGGGGGAGCTCTGGAAACACCATATATTTT. It encodes CAWSYRGSSGNTIYF.

The chain links TRBV18 to TRBJ1-5; TRBD1 is a possible D gene (5 bases). The ends were cut back, 3 bases at V and 7 bases at J, with 10 bases in the middle. Germline V gene sequence: CDR1 KGHSH, CDR2 LQKENI. The CDR3 has 13 residues. The DNA of the CDR3 is TGTGCCAGCTCACCCCGGGGGGAACAGCCCCAGCATTTT. Its protein product is CASSPRGEQPQHF. Combining the CDR3 with reference TRBV18 and TRBJ1-5 gives the whole variable domain NAGVMQNPRHLVRRRGQEARLRCSPMKGHSHVYWYRQLPEEGLKFMVYLQKENIIDESGMPKERFSAEFPKEGPSILRIQQVVRGDSAAYFCASSPRGEQPQHFGDGTRLSIL.

This chain connects TRBV18 to TRBJ2-3; perhaps TRBD2 as D (5 bases). The V end lost 6 bases, the J end lost 4 bases, and 14 bases lay between the germline ends. The CDR3 is 14 residues long. Germline-derived CDR1 and CDR2 are KGHSH and LQKENI. The chain's CDR3 is CASSHGGAPDTQYF. CDR3 nucleotide sequence: TGTGCCAGCTCGCACGGAGGAGCCCCAGATACGCAGTATTTT.

The table lists this clone with a count of one. This chain uses TRBV6-1 with TRBJ1-1; maybe TRBD1 (5 bases). Germline CDR1 and CDR2: MNHNS and SASEGT. The CDR3 sequence is 14 residues long. V was trimmed by 4 bases and J by 0 bases, leaving 9 bases between them. The CDR3 loop is CASSAGLMNTEAFF. In DNA, the CDR3 is TGTGCCAGCAGTGCGGGACTCATGAACACTGAAGCTTTCTTT.

This chain connects TRBV4-3 to TRBJ1-2, with D possibly TRBD1 on 5 matching bases. The ends were cut back, 0 bases at V and 3 bases at J, with 11 bases in the middle. Germline assignment: CDR1 LGHNA and CDR2 YSLEER. This CDR3 contains 15 residues. CDR3: CASSQEDRGDYGYTF. For the CDR3, the DNA is TGCGCCAGCAGCCAAGAAGACCGGGGGGACTATGGCTACACCTTC.

The rearrangement links TRBV19 to TRBJ2-3; D possibly corresponds to TRBD2 (5 bases). The CDR3 extends over 14 amino acids. Germline-derived CDR1 and CDR2 are LNHDA and SQIVND (reference sequence). Between the trimmed V and J ends, which lost 4 bases and 1 base, there was a span of 9 bases. CDR3 sequence reads: CASSTTGGTDTQYF. In DNA, the CDR3 is TGTGCCAGTAGTACCACCGGGGGCACAGATACGCAGTATTTT.

This clone was detected only once. The V gene is TRBV29-1, the J gene TRBJ2-7, with TRBD1 identical over 10 bases. The junction had 8 bases not matched to a gene; V was cut back by 4 bases and J by 2 bases. In germline, CDR1 is SQVTM, CDR2 ANQGSEA. This CDR3 comprises 15 residues. CDR3 residues: CSVGPDRGSPYEQYF. The CDR3 DNA reads TGCAGCGTTGGCCCGGACAGGGGGTCCCCCTACGAGCAGTACTTC.

This clone appeared a single time. This sequence joins TRBV5-6 and TRBJ2-3; TRBD1 is a possible D gene (5 bases). V lost 0 bases to trimming and J lost 2 bases, with 10 bases between them. The CDR3 is 15 residues long. Germline CDR1 SGHDT, CDR2 YYEEEE. The CDR3 is CASSLGGRDTDTQYF. The DNA for the CDR3 is TGTGCCAGCAGCTTGGGAGGCAGGGACACAGATACGCAGTATTTT. Drawing the rest from reference TRBV5-6 and TRBJ2-3, the complete variable domain is DAGVTQSPTHLIKTRGQQVTLRCSPKSGHDTVSWYQQALGQGPQFIFQYYEEEERQRGNFPDRFSGHQFPNYSSELNVNALLLGDSALYLCASSLGGRDTDTQYFGPGTRLTVL.

The rearrangement links TRBV5-1 to TRBJ1-4; D perhaps matches TRBD1 (5 bases). The CDR3 covers 13 residues. The germline CDR1 and CDR2 sequences are SGHRS and YFSETQ. V lost 5 bases to trimming and J lost 8 bases, with 13 bases between them. CDR3 loop: CASRGREEEKLFF. The CDR3 region has the DNA TGCGCCAGCAGGGGACGGGAGGAGGAAAAACTGTTTTTT.

The chain has TRBV30 and TRBJ2-1, with 7 bases matching TRBD2. CDR1 and CDR2 from the germline V gene are GTSNPN and SVGIG (reference sequence). Trimming took 4 bases from V and 1 from J; bases not matched to a gene: 13. The CDR3 is 17 amino acids. CDR3 DNA: TGTGCCTGGACCCCCTCCCGGACTAGTCGGTCCTACAATGAGCAGTTCTTC. Its protein product is CAWTPSRTSRSYNEQFF. Filled out from reference TRBV30 and TRBJ2-1, the complete variable domain reads SQTIHQWPATLVQPVGSPLSLECTVEGTSNPNLYWYRQAAGRGLQLLFYSVGIGQISSEVPQNLSASRPQDRQFILSSKKLLLSDSGFYLCAWTPSRTSRSYNEQFFGPGTRLTVL.

The chain carries TRBV7-9 and TRBJ1-1; unclear D gene. V was cut by 2 bases and J by 5 bases, with 9 bases left in between. The CDR3 has 13 residues. Germline V CDR1 and CDR2: SEHNR, FQNEAQ (reference sequence). DNA for the CDR3: TGTGCCAGCAGCTTATTGGAGTCGACTGAAGCTTTCTTT. The encoded protein is CASSLLESTEAFF.

The rearrangement uses TRBV6-6 and TRBJ2-3; 13 bases match TRBD2. This CDR3 has 16 amino acids. Germline lookup yields CDR1 MNHNY and CDR2 SVGAGI (reference sequence). Trimming took 8 bases from V and 2 from J; bases not matched to a gene: 7. The CDR3 region is CASSTGTSGTTDTQYF. In DNA, the CDR3 is TGTGCCAGCTCGACAGGGACTAGCGGGACCACAGATACGCAGTATTTT.

This clone came up once. V usage is TRBV5-1 and J usage is TRBJ2-1, with 8 bases matching TRBD2. This CDR3 is built from 15 residues. Per the germline V gene, CDR1 is SGHRS and CDR2 is YFSETQ. V lost 4 bases and J lost 4; bases outside the gene matches: 7. In DNA form, the CDR3 reads TGCGCCAGCAGCGCGGGCGCGGGGGGATACAATGAGCAGTTCTTC. This codes for CASSAGAGGYNEQFF.

This chain links TRBV28 with TRBJ2-7, with D possibly being TRBD2 (6 bases). This CDR3 is built from 14 residues. Trimming stripped 1 base from V and 5 bases from J, with 12 bases between. Germline V CDR1 and CDR2: MDHEN, SYDVKM. Here the CDR3 DNA reads TGTGCCAGCAGTTTATCCGGAGGGGAGAACGAGCAGTACTTC. This sequence encodes CASSLSGGENEQYF.

The V call is TRBV6-1, the J call TRBJ2-2, with a weak D call TRBD2 (5 bases). This CDR3 region has 14 residues. CDR1 is MNHNS and CDR2 is SASEGT in the germline V gene. V gave up 8 bases and J gave up 5 bases, with 15 bases separating them. CDR3 in amino acids: CASVEGRGTGELFF. The DNA of the CDR3 is TGTGCCAGCGTTGAGGGTCGGGGAACCGGGGAGCTGTTTTTT.

This chain joins TRBV10-2 and TRBJ2-2, with TRBD1 as a possible D gene (5 bases). The V and J ends lost 2 bases and 4 bases respectively, with 5 bases between them. Germline V CDR1 and CDR2: WSHSY, SAAADI. There are 13 residues in the CDR3. The CDR3 loop is CASSEDSTGELFF. In DNA, the CDR3 is TGCGCCAGCAGTGAGGACAGCACCGGGGAGCTGTTTTTT.

The genes are TRBV7-8 and TRBJ1-3; TRBD1 aligns across 8 bases. Germline V CDR1 and CDR2: SGHVS, FQNEAQ. This CDR3 spans 15 amino acids. After removal of 3 bases from V and 4 bases from J, the junction contained 5 bases not matched to a gene. In DNA, the CDR3 is TGTGCCAGCAGCTTCCAGGGGGCGGGCGGAAACACCATATATTTT. Translated, it gives CASSFQGAGGNTIYF.

The V gene is TRBV2, the J gene TRBJ1-6; D is possibly TRBD1 (6 bases). V lost 6 bases and J 6 bases, leaving 15 bases between the germline ends. This CDR3 region has 15 residues. The V gene's germline CDR1 is SNHLY and CDR2 FYNNEI. In DNA, the CDR3 is TGTGCCAGCAGGGCCGGGACAAATTTTAATTCACCCCTCCACTTT. Its translation is CASRAGTNFNSPLHF.

The J gene is TRBJ2-2, the V gene TRBV27; D remains unclear. This CDR3 comprises 15 residues. Germline values: CDR1 MNHEY, CDR2 SMNVEV (reference sequence). With 3 bases removed from V and 0 bases from J, the gap between germline ends came to 8 bases. For the CDR3, the DNA is TGTGCCAGCAGTTTCGTGACAACGAACACCGGGGAGCTGTTTTTT. This encodes CASSFVTTNTGELFF.

The chain has TRBV5-6 and TRBJ2-2, with D possibly matching TRBD1 (6 bases). Germline CDR1 and CDR2: SGHDT and YYEEEE. V lost 4 bases, J lost 3 bases, and 13 bases lay in between. CDR3 length: 15 residues. This CDR3 is CASSTRGRDTGELFF. CDR3 bases: TGTGCCAGCAGCACCAGGGGCCGAGACACCGGGGAGCTGTTTTTT.

The chain couples TRBV7-2 to TRBJ2-3; D gene ambiguous. The germline V gene has CDR1 SGHTA and CDR2 FQGNSA. The CDR3 spans 16 residues. V shed 2 bases and J shed 0 bases, with 12 bases lying between them. In DNA form, the CDR3 reads TGTGCCAGCAGCTTATTTTCTCCCAGTAGCACAGATACGCAGTATTTT. This encodes CASSLFSPSSTDTQYF.

This clone appeared once. This chain uses TRBV18 with TRBJ2-1; unclear D gene. Germline loops: CDR1 KGHSH, CDR2 LQKENI. This CDR3 region has 14 residues. Trimming stripped 5 bases from V and 1 base from J, with 9 bases between. As DNA, the CDR3 is TGTGCCAGCTCAGGCCAGGCATCCTACAATGAGCAGTTCTTC. Protein product: CASSGQASYNEQFF.